This TCR beta chain was captured by sequencing in a study of shared clonotypes between healthy human individuals. Sorted-subset replicate PCR reactions contained 200 to 250 ng DNA, corresponding to tens of thousands of T cell genomes. Some clones are missing from TCRdb's copy, which holds only in-frame ones; the method was immunoSEQ multiplex PCR. This table holds some 500,000 clones, 95% to 97% found once. Points from the study as a whole: Clonotype sharing across a few donors was observed for about 5.2% of naive CD4 clonotypes.

From germline, CDR1 is SGHRS and CDR2 YFSETQ. This CDR3 comprises 20 residues. Losses at the gene ends were 4 bases for V and 8 bases for J; bases not matched to a gene: 27. This clone was observed a single time. What it binds is unknown. The receptor was isolated from a woman aged 25 to 45 in good health. Material for sequencing was naive CD4+ T cells sorted from blood. As to subset: CD45RA+ positively selected. This rearrangement joins TRBV5-1 to TRBJ2-3; 8 bases line up with TRBD2. The CDR3 here is CASSEQAGLVRRGAHRTQYF. Written as DNA, the CDR3 is TGCGCCAGCAGCGAGCAGGCGGGACTAGTCAGAAGGGGGGCACACCGTACGCAGTATTTT.